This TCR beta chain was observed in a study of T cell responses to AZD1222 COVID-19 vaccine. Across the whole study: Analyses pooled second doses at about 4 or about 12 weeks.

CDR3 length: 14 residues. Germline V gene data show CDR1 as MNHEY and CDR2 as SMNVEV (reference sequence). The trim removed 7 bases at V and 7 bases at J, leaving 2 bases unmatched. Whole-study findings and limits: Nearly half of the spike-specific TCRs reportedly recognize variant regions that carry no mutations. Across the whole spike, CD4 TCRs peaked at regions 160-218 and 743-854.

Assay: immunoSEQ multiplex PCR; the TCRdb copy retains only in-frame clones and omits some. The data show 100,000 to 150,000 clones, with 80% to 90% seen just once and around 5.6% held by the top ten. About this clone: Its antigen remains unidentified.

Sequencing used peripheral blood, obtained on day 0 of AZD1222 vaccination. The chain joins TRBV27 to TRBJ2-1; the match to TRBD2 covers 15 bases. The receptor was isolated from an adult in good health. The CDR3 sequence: CASTGTSGRNEQFF. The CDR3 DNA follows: TGTGCCAGCACCGGGACTAGCGGGAGGAATGAGCAGTTCTTC.